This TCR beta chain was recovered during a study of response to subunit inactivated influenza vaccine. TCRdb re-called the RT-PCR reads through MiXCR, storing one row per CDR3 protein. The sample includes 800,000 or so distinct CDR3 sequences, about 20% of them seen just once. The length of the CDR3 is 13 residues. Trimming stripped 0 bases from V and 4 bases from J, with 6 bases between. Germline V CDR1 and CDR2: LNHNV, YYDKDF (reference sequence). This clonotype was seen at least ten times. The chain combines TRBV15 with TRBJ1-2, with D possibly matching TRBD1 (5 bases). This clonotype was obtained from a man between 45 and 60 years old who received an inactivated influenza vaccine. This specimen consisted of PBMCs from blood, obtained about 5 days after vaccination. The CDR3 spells CATSRDRAYGYTF. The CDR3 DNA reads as TGTGCCACCAGCAGAGACAGGGCCTATGGCTACACCTTC.